The 17 T cell receptor beta chains given below trace back to one sample, sequenced in a study of OX40 agonist ivuxolimab in advanced cancers. The method was immunoSEQ multiplex PCR; TCRdb's version includes in-frame clones alone and lacks a portion of them. The sample holds about 59,000 clones, around 93% seen once. The material was CD4+ or CD8+ T cells sorted from blood, obtained in a trial of the OX40 agonist ivuxolimab. The receptors derive from an adult with an advanced solid tumor such as melanoma, head and neck, liver or kidney cancer.

The V call is TRBV19, the J call TRBJ2-7; 7 bases line up with TRBD2. Per germline, CDR1 LNHDA and CDR2 SQIVND (reference sequence). Trimming removed 9 bases from V and 2 bases from J; junction bases left unmatched: 7. The CDR3 contains 13 residues. DNA for the CDR3: TGTGCCAGCCGAGAAGCGGGGACCTACGAGCAGTACTTC. As protein: CASREAGTYEQYF.

This chain links TRBV10-2 with TRBJ2-1; D not certain. CDR1 and CDR2 (germline): WSHSY, SAAADI. V lost 3 bases and J lost 3, with 6 bases in between. The CDR3 totals 13 residues. The CDR3 protein is CASSEGLYNEQFF. The CDR3 coding sequence is TGCGCCAGCAGTGAAGGTCTCTACAATGAGCAGTTCTTC.

This chain connects TRBV19 to TRBJ2-1, with TRBD1 as a possible D gene (6 bases). CDR1 and CDR2 from the germline V gene are LNHDA and SQIVND (reference sequence). Trimming pared 0 bases from V and 4 bases from J, leaving 13 bases between. This CDR3 region has 16 residues. CDR3 sequence (DNA): TGTGCCAGTAGTATAGATCATGGGACATCATACAATGAGCAGTTCTTC. Its translation: CASSIDHGTSYNEQFF.

The chain is built from TRBV13 and TRBJ2-1; 8 bases agree with TRBD1. The germline CDR1 and CDR2 sequences are PRHDT and FYEKMQ (reference sequence). Trimming removed 5 bases from V and 2 bases from J; junction bases left unmatched: 5. This CDR3 is 15 amino acids long. The DNA for the CDR3 is TGTGCCAGCAGCGACCGGGACAGGACCTACAATGAGCAGTTCTTC. Its translation is CASSDRDRTYNEQFF.

J is TRBJ2-5 and V is TRBV14; tentative D call: TRBD2 (6 bases). Germline V gene data show CDR1 as SGHDN and CDR2 as FVKESK. Trimming removed 4 bases from V and 0 bases from J, with 15 bases in between. The CDR3 runs 16 residues. In DNA, the CDR3 is TGTGCCAGCAGCCTCCGGGCGGGGACGTACCAAGAGACCCAGTACTTC. Its protein product is CASSLRAGTYQETQYF.

The chain employs TRBV30 and TRBJ1-3, with a weak D call TRBD1 (5 bases). This CDR3 region has 14 residues. V dropped 0 bases and J dropped 3 bases, with 9 bases sitting between them. Germline V gene data show CDR1 as GTSNPN and CDR2 as SVGIG (reference sequence). As DNA, the CDR3 is TGTGCCTGGAGTGTACGGGGACTTGGAAACACCATATATTTT. Protein sequence: CAWSVRGLGNTIYF.

This chain links TRBV29-1 with TRBJ1-2; tentative D call: TRBD1 (5 bases). V was pared by 2 bases and J by 0 bases, with 13 bases between. Germline CDR1 reads SQVTM; CDR2 reads ANQGSEA. The CDR3 has 15 amino acids. The CDR3 reads CSVEPTEIPNYGYTF. The CDR3 DNA reads TGCAGCGTTGAACCGACAGAAATTCCTAACTATGGCTACACCTTC.

This rearrangement joins TRBV5-6 to TRBJ2-3; D not certain. Germline lookup yields CDR1 SGHDT and CDR2 YYEEEE. Trimming cost V 2 bases and J 2 bases, with 12 bases left between them. The CDR3 loop spans 15 amino acids. The CDR3 coding sequence is TGTGCCAGCAGCTTTCAACAGATTTTCACAGATACGCAGTATTTT. This translates into CASSFQQIFTDTQYF.

The chain couples TRBV6-5 to TRBJ2-7; D not resolved. Trimming pared 4 bases from V and 8 bases from J, leaving 21 bases between. Looked up from germline, CDR1 is MNHEY and CDR2 is SVGAGI. This CDR3 contains 15 residues. CDR3 coding DNA: TGTGCCAGCAGTTTCAAACCCCGGCCTAGTTTCAAGCAGTACTTC. Amino acid sequence: CASSFKPRPSFKQYF.

The chain joins TRBV18 to TRBJ2-1; 7 bases map to TRBD2. The trim removed 2 bases at V and 2 bases at J, leaving 9 bases unmatched. The CDR3 sequence is 17 residues long. Germline assignment: CDR1 KGHSH and CDR2 LQKENI. CDR3 residues: CASSPTYGGGTYNEQFF. The CDR3 nucleotides are TGTGCCAGCTCACCAACTTATGGGGGAGGGACCTACAATGAGCAGTTCTTC. Complete variable domain (other parts from reference TRBV18 and TRBJ2-1): NAGVMQNPRHLVRRRGQEARLRCSPMKGHSHVYWYRQLPEEGLKFMVYLQKENIIDESGMPKERFSAEFPKEGPSILRIQQVVRGDSAAYFCASSPTYGGGTYNEQFFGPGTRLTVL.

This clone appeared once. The chain links TRBV9 to TRBJ1-3; D unresolved. CDR3 length: 12 amino acids. Trimming removed 3 bases at V and 3 bases at J, with 4 bases between. The V gene's germline CDR1 is SGDLS and CDR2 YYNGEE. The CDR3 is CASSDRGNTIYF. DNA for the CDR3: TGTGCCAGCAGCGATCGTGGAAACACCATATATTTT.

This clone was detected only once. The rearrangement links TRBV9 to TRBJ2-1; 12 nucleotides align to TRBD2. This CDR3 spans 17 amino acids. The ends lost 2 bases at V and 4 bases at J; junction bases unmatched: 7. The germline gives CDR1 SGDLS, CDR2 YYNGEE. CDR3 sequence reads: CASSVRLAGESYNEQFF. In DNA, the CDR3 is TGTGCCAGCAGCGTGAGACTAGCGGGAGAATCTTACAATGAGCAGTTCTTC.

The V call is TRBV9, the J call TRBJ1-2; TRBD1 matches at 8 bases. Germline CDR1 is SGDLS and CDR2 is YYNGEE. The ends lost 0 bases at V and 7 bases at J; junction bases unmatched: 2. The CDR3 contains 13 residues. The chain's CDR3 is CASSVVQGAGYTF. As DNA, the CDR3 is TGTGCCAGCAGCGTAGTCCAGGGGGCTGGCTACACCTTC.

CDR3 nucleotides: TGCGCCAGCAGCTTGAGTGGGATGAACACTGAAGCTTTCTTT. Protein: CASSLSGMNTEAFF. The chain recombines TRBV5-1 with TRBJ1-1, with no clear D. Trimming removed 1 base at V and 0 bases at J, with 7 bases between. Germline V gives CDR1 SGHRS, CDR2 YFSETQ. The CDR3 length is 14 residues.

The chain links TRBV6-5 to TRBJ2-1; possibly TRBD2 for D (6 bases). CDR1 and CDR2 from the germline V gene are MNHEY and SVGAGI. V lost 4 bases and J lost 9, with 19 bases in between. The CDR3 length is 15 residues. CDR3 residues: CASSSTLGRTGEQFF. CDR3 sequence (DNA): TGTGCCAGCAGTTCCACCCTCGGGAGAACTGGTGAGCAGTTCTTC.

The J gene is TRBJ1-2, the V gene TRBV5-4; 11 positions agree with TRBD1. CDR1 SGHNT and CDR2 YYREEE come from the germline V gene (reference sequence). V lost 9 bases to trimming and J lost 4 bases; unmatched junction nucleotides: 5. The CDR3 has 13 amino acids. The CDR3 loop is CANSDRGLYGYTF. The CDR3 nucleotides read TGTGCCAACTCGGACAGGGGGCTCTATGGCTACACCTTC.

The V and J genes are TRBV11-3 and TRBJ2-3; TRBD2 agrees at 7 bases. The CDR3 spans 16 residues. V lost 5 bases to trimming and J lost 6 bases; unmatched junction nucleotides: 14. Germline lookup yields CDR1 SGHNT and CDR2 YENEEA. CDR3 sequence: CASSPKRLASGDTQYF. CDR3 sequence (DNA): TGTGCCAGCAGCCCAAAAAGACTAGCCTCAGGGGATACGCAGTATTTT.